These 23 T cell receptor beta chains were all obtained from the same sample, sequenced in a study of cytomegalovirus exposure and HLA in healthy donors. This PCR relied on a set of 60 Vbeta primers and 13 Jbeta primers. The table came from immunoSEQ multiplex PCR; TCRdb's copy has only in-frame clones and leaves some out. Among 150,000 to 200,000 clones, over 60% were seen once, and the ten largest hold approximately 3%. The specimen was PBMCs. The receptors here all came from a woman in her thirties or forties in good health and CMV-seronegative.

The CDR3 nucleotides read TGCAGTGCGGTGGGCCGAGAGACCCAGTACTTC. Its protein product is CSAVGRETQYF. The chain joins TRBV20-1 to TRBJ2-5; no definite D call. Germline assignment: CDR1 DFQATT and CDR2 SNEGSKA (reference sequence). Trimming removed 6 bases from V and 4 bases from J, with 9 bases in between. The CDR3 consists of 11 residues.

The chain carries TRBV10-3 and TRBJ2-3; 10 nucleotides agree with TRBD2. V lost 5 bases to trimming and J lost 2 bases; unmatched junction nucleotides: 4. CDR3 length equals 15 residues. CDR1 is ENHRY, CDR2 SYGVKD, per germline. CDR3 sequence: CAISSSGGFTDTQYF. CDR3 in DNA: TGTGCCATCAGTTCTAGCGGGGGTTTCACAGATACGCAGTATTTT.

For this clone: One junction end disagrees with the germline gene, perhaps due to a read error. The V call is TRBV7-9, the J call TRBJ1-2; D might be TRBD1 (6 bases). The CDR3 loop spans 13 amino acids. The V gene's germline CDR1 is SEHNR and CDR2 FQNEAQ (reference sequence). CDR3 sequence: CSSDTTQGYGYTF. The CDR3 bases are TGTTCCAGCGACACCACGCAGGGGTATGGCTACACCTTC.

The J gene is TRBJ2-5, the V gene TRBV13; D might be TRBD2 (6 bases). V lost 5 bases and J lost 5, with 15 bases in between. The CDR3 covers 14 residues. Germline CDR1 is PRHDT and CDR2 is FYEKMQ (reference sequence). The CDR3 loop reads CASSPRLVSETQYF. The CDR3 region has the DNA TGTGCCAGCAGCCCAAGACTAGTATCTGAGACCCAGTACTTC.

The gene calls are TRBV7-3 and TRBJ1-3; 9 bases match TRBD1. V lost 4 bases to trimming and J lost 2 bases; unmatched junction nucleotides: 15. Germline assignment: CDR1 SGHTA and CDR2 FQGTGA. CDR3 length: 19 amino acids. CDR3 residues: CASSSTRPDRGWAGNTIYF. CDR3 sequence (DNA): TGTGCCAGCAGCTCTACCCGACCGGACAGGGGTTGGGCTGGAAACACCATATATTTT. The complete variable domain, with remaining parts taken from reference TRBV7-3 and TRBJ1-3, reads GAGVSQTPSNKVTEKGKYVELRCDPISGHTALYWYRQSLGQGPEFLIYFQGTGAADDSGLPNDRFFAVRPEGSVSTLKIQRTERGDSAVYLCASSSTRPDRGWAGNTIYFGEGSWLTVV.

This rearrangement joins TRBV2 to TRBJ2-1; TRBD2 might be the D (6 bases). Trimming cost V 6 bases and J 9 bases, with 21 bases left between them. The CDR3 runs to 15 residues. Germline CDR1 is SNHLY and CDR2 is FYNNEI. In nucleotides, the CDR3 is TGTGCCAGCAGGGACTGGTCGACCATGGGGGGTGAGCAGTTCTTC. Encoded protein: CASRDWSTMGGEQFF.

The CDR3: CASSITRQGDELYEQYF. CDR3 coding DNA: TGTGCCAGCAGCATCACCCGACAGGGGGACGAATTGTACGAGCAGTACTTC. V usage is TRBV21-1 and J usage is TRBJ2-5; TRBD1, as called in the table, went unchecked against the DNA. The assigned J gene may be wrong: the sequence end matches TRBJ2-7 better. TRBV21-1 is annotated as a pseudogene. The CDR3 has 17 residues.

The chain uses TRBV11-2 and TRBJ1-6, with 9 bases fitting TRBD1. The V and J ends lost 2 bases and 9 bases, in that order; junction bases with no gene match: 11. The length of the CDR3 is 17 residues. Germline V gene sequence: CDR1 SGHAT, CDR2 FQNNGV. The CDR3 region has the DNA TGTGCCAGCAGCTTAACGAGAATAACAGGGGGCGGTTCACCCCTCCACTTT. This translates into CASSLTRITGGGSPLHF.

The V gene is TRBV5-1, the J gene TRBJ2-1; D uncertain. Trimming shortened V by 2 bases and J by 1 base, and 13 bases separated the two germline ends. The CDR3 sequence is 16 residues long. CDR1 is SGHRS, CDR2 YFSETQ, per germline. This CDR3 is CASSLSNTFSYNEQFF. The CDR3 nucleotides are TGCGCCAGCAGCTTAAGTAACACCTTTTCCTACAATGAGCAGTTCTTC.

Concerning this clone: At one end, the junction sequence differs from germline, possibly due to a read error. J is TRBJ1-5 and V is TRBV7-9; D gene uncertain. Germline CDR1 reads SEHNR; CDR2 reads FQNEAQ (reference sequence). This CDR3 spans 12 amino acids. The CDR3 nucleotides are TGTTCCAGCAGCCGAGGGTATCAGCCCCAGCATTTT. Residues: CSSSRGYQPQHF.

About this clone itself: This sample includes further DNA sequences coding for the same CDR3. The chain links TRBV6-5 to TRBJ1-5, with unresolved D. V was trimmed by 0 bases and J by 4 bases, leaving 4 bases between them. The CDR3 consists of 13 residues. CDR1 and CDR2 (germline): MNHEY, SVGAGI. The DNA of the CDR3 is TGTGCCAGCAGTTACTCCTCTAATCAGCCCCAGCATTTT. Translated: CASSYSSNQPQHF.

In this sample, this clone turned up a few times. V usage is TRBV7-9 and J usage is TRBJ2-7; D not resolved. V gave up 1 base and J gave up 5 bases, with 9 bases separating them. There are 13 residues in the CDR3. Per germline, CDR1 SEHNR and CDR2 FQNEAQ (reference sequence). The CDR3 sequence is CASSLVLTHEQYF. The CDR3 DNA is TGTGCCAGCAGCTTAGTCTTGACACACGAGCAGTACTTC.

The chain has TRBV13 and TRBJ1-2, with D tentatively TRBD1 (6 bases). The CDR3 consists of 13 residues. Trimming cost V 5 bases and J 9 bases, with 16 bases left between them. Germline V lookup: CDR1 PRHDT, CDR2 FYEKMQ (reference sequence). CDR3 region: CASSLGTSASYTF. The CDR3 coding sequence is TGTGCCAGCAGCCTTGGGACAAGCGCCAGCTACACCTTC.

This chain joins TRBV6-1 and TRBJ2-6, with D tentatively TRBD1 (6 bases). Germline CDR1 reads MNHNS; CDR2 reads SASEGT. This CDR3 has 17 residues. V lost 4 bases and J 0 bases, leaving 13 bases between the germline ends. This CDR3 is CASSGNTGISGANVLTF. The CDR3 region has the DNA TGTGCCAGCAGTGGCAATACAGGGATCTCTGGGGCCAACGTCCTGACTTTC.

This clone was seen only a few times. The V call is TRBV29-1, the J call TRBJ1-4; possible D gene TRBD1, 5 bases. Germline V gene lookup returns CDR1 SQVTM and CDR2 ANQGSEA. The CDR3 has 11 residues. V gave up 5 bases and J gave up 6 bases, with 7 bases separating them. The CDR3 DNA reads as TGCAGCGTTAGGGGCGATGAAAAACTGTTTTTT. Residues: CSVRGDEKLFF.

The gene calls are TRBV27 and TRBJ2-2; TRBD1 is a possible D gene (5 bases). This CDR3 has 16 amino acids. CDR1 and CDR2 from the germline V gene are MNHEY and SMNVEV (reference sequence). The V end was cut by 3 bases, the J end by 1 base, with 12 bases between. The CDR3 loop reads CASSLMAGLNTGELFF. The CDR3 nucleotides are TGTGCCAGCAGTTTGATGGCAGGGTTGAACACCGGGGAGCTGTTTTTT.

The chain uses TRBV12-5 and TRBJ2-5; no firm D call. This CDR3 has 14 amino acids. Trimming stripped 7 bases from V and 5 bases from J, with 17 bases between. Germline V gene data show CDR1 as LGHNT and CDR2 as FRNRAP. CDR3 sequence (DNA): TGTGCTAGTGCTCAAAATTCGGGTAGGGAGACCCAGTACTTC. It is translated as CASAQNSGRETQYF.

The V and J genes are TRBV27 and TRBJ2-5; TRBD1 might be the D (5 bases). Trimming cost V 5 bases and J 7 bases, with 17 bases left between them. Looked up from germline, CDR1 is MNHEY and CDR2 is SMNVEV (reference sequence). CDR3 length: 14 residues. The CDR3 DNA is TGTGCCAGCAGTAAACCAGGGTTGAGGACGACCCAGTACTTC. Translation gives CASSKPGLRTTQYF.

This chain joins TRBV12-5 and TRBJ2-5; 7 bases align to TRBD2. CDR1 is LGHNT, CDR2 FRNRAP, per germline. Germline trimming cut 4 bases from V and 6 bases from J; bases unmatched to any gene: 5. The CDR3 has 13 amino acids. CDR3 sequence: CASGSAGGKTQYF. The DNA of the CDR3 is TGTGCTAGTGGTTCGGCCGGGGGGAAGACCCAGTACTTC.

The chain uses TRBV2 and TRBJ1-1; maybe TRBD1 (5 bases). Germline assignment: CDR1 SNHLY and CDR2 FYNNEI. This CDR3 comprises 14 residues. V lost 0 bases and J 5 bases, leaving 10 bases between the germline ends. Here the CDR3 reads CASSEAETATEAFF. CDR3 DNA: TGTGCCAGCAGTGAAGCGGAGACAGCAACTGAAGCTTTCTTT.

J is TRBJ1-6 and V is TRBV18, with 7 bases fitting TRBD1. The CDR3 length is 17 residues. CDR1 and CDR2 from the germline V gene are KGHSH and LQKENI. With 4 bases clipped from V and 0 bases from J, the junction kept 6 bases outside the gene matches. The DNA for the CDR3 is TGTGCCAGCTCACGAGGGGGCTCAAGCTCCTATAATTCACCCCTCCACTTT. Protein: CASSRGGSSSYNSPLHF.

CDR3 residues: CASSEGLAGVGETQYF. The CDR3 DNA reads TGCGCCAGCAGCGAGGGACTAGCGGGGGTGGGAGAGACCCAGTACTTC. The J gene is TRBJ2-5, the V gene TRBV5-1; 14 bases agree with TRBD2. The germline V gene has CDR1 SGHRS and CDR2 YFSETQ. This CDR3 is built from 16 residues. Trimming took 4 bases from V and 4 from J; bases not matched to a gene: 6.

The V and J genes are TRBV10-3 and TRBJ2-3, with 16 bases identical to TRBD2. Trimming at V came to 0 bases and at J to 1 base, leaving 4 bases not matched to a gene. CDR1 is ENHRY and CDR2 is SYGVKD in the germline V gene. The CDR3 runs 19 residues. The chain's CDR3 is CAISESGLAGGVRTDTQYF. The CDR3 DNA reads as TGTGCCATCAGTGAGTCGGGACTAGCGGGGGGGGTACGCACAGATACGCAGTATTTT.